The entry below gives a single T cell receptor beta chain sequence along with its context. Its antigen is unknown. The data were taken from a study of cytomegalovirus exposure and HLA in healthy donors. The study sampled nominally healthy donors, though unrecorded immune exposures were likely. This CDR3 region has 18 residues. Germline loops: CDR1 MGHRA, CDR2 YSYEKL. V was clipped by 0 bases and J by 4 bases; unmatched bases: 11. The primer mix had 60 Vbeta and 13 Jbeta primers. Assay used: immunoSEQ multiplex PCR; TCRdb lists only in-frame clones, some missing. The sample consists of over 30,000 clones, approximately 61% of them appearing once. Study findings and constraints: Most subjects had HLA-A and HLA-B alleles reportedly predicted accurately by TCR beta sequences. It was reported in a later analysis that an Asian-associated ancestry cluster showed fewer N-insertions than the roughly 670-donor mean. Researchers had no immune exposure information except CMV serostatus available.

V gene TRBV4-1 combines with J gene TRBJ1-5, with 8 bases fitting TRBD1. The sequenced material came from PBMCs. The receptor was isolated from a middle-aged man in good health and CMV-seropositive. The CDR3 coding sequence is TGCGCCAGCAGCCAAGATGGAAGCAGGGGGCTATGGAATCAGCCCCAGCATTTT. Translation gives CASSQDGSRGLWNQPQHF.